The 8 T cell receptor beta chains reported below all come from one sample, sequenced in a study of T cells in Graves' hyperthyroidism and ophthalmopathy. Amplification of TCR beta CDR3 regions was performed using RNA transcripts as template. A set of HTBI primers served as the primers for a first-round RT-PCR of the TCR CDR3. TCRdb re-called the multiplex PCR reads with MiXCR, one entry per CDR3 protein. This table has about 840,000 distinct CDR3 sequences, more than 30% appearing once. The material sequenced was blood. The receptor source for this set is a man aged 18 to 30 with Graves' hyperthyroidism.

The V and J genes are TRBV6-2 or TRBV6-3 and TRBJ2-7; TRBD2 aligns across 12 bases. V was clipped by 0 bases and J by 3 bases; unmatched bases: 0. The CDR3 loop spans 15 amino acids. Per the germline V gene, CDR1 is MNHEY and CDR2 is SVGEGT. The CDR3 nucleotides are TGTGCCAGCAGTTACTCGACTAGCGGGAGCTACGAGCAGTACTTC. It translates to CASSYSTSGSYEQYF.

This clonotype has more than one count but fewer than ten. The V and J genes are TRBV6-6 and TRBJ2-5; weak D call: TRBD1 (5 bases). There are 15 residues in the CDR3. CDR1 is MNHNY, CDR2 SVGAGI, per germline (reference sequence). Trimming shortened V by 5 bases and J by 5 bases, and 18 bases separated the two germline ends. CDR3 sequence: CASSVRWQGPETQYF. CDR3 nucleotides: TGTGCCAGCAGTGTTCGGTGGCAGGGCCCCGAGACCCAGTACTTC.

CDR3 in DNA: TGTGCCAGCAGCCAAGAAACTCGAAAGCAGTACTTC. Protein sequence: CASSQETRKQYF. The rearrangement links TRBV14 to TRBJ2-7, with unresolved D. CDR1 is SGHDN, CDR2 FVKESK, per germline. This CDR3 has 12 residues. V dropped 0 bases and J dropped 8 bases, with 8 bases sitting between them.

The chain combines TRBV5-4 with TRBJ1-1; D remains ambiguous. Per germline, CDR1 SGHNT and CDR2 YYREEE (reference sequence). The length of the CDR3 is 14 residues. V shed 4 bases and J shed 0 bases, with 10 bases lying between them. The CDR3 DNA reads as TGTGCCAGCAGCCCACTCACAGTGAACACTGAAGCTTTCTTT. Encoded protein: CASSPLTVNTEAFF.

The table lists this clonotype with a few counts. The rearrangement links TRBV6-5 to TRBJ1-5; perhaps TRBD1 as D (6 bases). This CDR3 is built from 15 residues. The germline V gene encodes CDR1 MNHEY and CDR2 SVGAGI. With 2 bases removed from V and 7 bases from J, the gap between germline ends came to 15 bases. This CDR3 reads CASSYTAGENQPQHF. Here the CDR3 DNA reads TGTGCCAGCAGTTACACGGCAGGGGAGAACCAGCCCCAGCATTTT.

This clonotype was seen at least ten times. The J gene is TRBJ1-4, the V gene TRBV10-1, with unresolved D. Looked up from germline, CDR1 is WNHNN and CDR2 is SYGVQD (reference sequence). The CDR3 is 14 amino acids. V was pared by 2 bases and J by 7 bases, with 11 bases between. The CDR3 is CASSERSDGEKLFF. In DNA, the CDR3 is TGCGCCAGCAGTGAGAGGAGCGACGGTGAAAAACTGTTTTTT.

This clonotype was seen more than once but under ten times. The rearrangement links TRBV5-1 to TRBJ1-2; 9 bases map to TRBD1. The CDR3 totals 14 residues. CDR1 and CDR2 from the germline V gene are SGHRS and YFSETQ. J was trimmed by 6 bases and V by 4 bases; bases with no gene match: 7. The CDR3 region is CASSPGTGTDGYTF. For the CDR3, the DNA is TGCGCCAGCAGCCCCGGGACAGGGACAGATGGCTACACCTTC.

This clonotype was observed at least ten times. The genes are TRBV12-3 or TRBV12-4 and TRBJ1-5, with 11 bases aligning to TRBD1. This CDR3 is built from 14 residues. V was clipped by 7 bases and J by 7 bases; unmatched bases: 6. The CDR3 bases are TGTGCCAGCACCCGGACAGGGGGCGGACAGCCCCAGCATTTT. Encoded protein: CASTRTGGGQPQHF.